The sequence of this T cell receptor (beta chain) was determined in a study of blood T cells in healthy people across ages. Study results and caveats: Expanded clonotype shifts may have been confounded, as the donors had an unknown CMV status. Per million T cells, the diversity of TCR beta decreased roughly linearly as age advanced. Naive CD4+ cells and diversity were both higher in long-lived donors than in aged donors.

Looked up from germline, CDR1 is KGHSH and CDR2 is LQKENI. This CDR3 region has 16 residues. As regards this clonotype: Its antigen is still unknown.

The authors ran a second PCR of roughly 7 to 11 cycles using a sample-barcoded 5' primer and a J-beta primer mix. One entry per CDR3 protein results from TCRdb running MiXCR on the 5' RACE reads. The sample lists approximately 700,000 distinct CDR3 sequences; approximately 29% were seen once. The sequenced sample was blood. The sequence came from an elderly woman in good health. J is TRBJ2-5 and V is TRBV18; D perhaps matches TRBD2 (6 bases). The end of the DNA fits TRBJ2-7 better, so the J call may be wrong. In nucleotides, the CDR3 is TGTGCCAGCTCACCGCCCTTGGGGGTAGCGGTCGACGAGCAGTACTTC. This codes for CASSPPLGVAVDEQYF.